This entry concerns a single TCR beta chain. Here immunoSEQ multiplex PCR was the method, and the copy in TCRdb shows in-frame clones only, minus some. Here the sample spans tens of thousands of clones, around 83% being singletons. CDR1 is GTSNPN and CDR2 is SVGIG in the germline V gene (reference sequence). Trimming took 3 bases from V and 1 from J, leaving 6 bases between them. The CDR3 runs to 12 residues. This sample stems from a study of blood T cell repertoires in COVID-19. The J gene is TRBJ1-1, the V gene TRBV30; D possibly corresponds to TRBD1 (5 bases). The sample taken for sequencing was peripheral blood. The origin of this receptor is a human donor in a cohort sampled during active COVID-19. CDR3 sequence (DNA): TGTGCCTGGAGACAGGAGAACACTGAAGCTTTCTTT. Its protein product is CAWRQENTEAFF.